This T cell receptor (beta chain) derives from a study of cytomegalovirus exposure and HLA in healthy donors. General study points: Based on reports, TCR beta sequences accurately predicted HLA-A and HLA-B alleles for most subjects.

The PCR used 60 Vbeta and 13 Jbeta primers. Libraries were prepared by immunoSEQ multiplex PCR; TCRdb keeps only in-frame clonotypes and omits some of them. This table holds around 220,000 clones, 70% to 80% found once. This clone appeared a few times. Its matching antigen is unknown. This CDR3 spans 16 amino acids. The receptor was isolated from a girl aged 2 to 10 in good health and CMV-seronegative. V and J are TRBV21-1 and TRBJ2-7; TRBD1, the table's D call, was not compared with the DNA. TRBV21-1 is labeled a pseudogene. The sample taken for sequencing was PBMCs. The CDR3 protein is CASSKVEQGRWYEQYF. Written as DNA, the CDR3 is TGTGCCAGCAGCAAAGTGGAGCAGGGAAGGTGGTACGAGCAGTACTTC.